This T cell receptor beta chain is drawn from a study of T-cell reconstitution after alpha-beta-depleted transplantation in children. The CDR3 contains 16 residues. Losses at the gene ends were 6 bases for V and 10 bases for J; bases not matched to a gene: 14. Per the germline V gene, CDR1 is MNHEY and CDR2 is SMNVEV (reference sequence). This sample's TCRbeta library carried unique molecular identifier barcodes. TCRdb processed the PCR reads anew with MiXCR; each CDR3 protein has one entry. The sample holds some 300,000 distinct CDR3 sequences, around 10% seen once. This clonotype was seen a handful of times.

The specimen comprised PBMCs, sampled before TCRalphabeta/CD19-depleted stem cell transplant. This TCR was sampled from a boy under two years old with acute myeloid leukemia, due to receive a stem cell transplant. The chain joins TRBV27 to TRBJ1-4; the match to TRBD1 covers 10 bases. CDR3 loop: CASRNWADRGWGKLFF. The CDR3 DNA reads TGTGCCAGCAGGAATTGGGCGGACAGGGGGTGGGGAAAACTGTTTTTT.